The subject of this entry is one T cell receptor beta chain. The data were taken from a study of OX40 agonist ivuxolimab in advanced cancers. Here immunoSEQ multiplex PCR was the method, and the copy in TCRdb shows in-frame clones only, minus some. The table lists tens of thousands of clones, almost 85% of them singletons, with 5% in the top ten. The CDR3 has 14 residues. V lost 5 bases to trimming and J lost 4 bases, with 12 bases between them. The germline CDR1 and CDR2 sequences are LNHDA and SQIVND (reference sequence). This material consisted of CD4+ or CD8+ T cells sorted from blood, taken in a trial of the OX40 agonist ivuxolimab. The chain couples TRBV19 to TRBJ1-5, with a tentative D call TRBD1 (6 bases). This TCR came from an adult with an advanced solid tumor such as melanoma, head and neck, liver or kidney cancer. Here the CDR3 DNA reads TGTGCCAGTAGTTATAGGACAGAAAATCAGCCCCAGCATTTT. It specifies CASSYRTENQPQHF.